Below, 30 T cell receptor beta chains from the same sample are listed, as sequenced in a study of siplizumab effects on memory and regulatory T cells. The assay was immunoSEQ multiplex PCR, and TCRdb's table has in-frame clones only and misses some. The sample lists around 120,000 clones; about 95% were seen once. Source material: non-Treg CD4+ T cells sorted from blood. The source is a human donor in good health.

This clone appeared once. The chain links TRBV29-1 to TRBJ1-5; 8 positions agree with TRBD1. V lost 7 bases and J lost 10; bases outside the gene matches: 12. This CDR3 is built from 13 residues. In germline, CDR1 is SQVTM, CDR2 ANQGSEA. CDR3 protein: CSGMTTPGGPQHF. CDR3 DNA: TGCAGCGGAATGACAACCCCAGGGGGCCCCCAGCATTTT.

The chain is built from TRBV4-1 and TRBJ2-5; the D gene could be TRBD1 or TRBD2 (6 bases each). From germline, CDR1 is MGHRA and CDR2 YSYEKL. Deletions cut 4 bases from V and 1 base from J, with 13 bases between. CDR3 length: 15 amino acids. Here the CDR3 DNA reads TGCGCCAGCAGCCCCCGGGGGCTGAGCCAAGAGACCCAGTACTTC. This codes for CASSPRGLSQETQYF.

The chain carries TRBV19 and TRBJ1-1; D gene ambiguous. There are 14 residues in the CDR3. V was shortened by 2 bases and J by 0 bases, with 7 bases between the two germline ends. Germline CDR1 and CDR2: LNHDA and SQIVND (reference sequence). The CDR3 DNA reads TGTGCCAGTAGTATATATCAAATGAACACTGAAGCTTTCTTT. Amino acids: CASSIYQMNTEAFF.

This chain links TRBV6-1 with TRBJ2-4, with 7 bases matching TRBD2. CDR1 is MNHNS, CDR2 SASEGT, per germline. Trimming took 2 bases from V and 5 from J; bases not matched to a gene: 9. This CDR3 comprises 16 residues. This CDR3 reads CASSEFGGSIQNIQYF. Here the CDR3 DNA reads TGTGCCAGCAGTGAATTCGGCGGGAGTATCCAAAACATTCAGTACTTC.

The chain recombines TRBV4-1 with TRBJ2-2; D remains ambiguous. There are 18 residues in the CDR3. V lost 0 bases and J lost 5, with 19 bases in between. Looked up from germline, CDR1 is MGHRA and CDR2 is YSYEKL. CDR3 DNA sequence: TGCGCCAGCAGCCAAGATATCGAAGCAGCCCCGAGGACCGGGGAGCTGTTTTTT. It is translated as CASSQDIEAAPRTGELFF.

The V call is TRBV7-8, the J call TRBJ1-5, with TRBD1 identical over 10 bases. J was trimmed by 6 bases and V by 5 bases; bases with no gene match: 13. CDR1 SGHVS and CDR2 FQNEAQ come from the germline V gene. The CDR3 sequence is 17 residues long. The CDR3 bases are TGTGCCAGCAGCCTACTTTTTGGGGGACAGGGGTTTCAGCCCCAGCATTTT. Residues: CASSLLFGGQGFQPQHF. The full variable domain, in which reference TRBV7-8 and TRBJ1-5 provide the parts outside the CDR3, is GAGVSQSPRYKVAKRGQDVALRCDPISGHVSLFWYQQALGQGPEFLTYFQNEAQLDKSGLPSDRFFAERPEGSVSTLKIQRTQQEDSAVYLCASSLLFGGQGFQPQHFGDGTRLSIL.

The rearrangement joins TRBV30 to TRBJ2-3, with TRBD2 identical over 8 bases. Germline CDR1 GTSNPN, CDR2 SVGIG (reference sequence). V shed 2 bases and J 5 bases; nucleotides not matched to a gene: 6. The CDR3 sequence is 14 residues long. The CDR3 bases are TGTGCCTGGAGTACCACGGGGGGGGGAGATACGCAGTATTTT. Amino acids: CAWSTTGGGDTQYF.

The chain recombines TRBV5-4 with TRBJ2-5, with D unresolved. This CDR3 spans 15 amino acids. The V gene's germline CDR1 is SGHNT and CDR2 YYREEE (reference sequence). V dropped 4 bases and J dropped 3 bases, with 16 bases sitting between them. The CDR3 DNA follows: TGTGCCAGCAGCCCCCCCTCGGGCTGGGAAGAGACCCAGTACTTC. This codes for CASSPPSGWEETQYF.

CDR3: CASSRRLAGGRDTQYF. Here the CDR3 DNA reads TGTGCCAGCAGCCGAAGACTAGCGGGGGGCCGCGATACGCAGTATTTT. The chain has TRBV27 and TRBJ2-3; 13 bases fit TRBD2. The V and J ends lost 6 bases and 6 bases, in that order; junction bases with no gene match: 9. The CDR3 is made up of 16 amino acids. Germline V CDR1 and CDR2: MNHEY, SMNVEV (reference sequence).

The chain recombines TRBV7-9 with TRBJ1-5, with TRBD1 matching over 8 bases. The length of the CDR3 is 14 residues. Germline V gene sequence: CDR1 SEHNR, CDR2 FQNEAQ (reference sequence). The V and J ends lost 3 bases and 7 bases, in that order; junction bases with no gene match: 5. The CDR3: CASSLTGVWQPQHF. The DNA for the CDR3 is TGTGCCAGCAGCTTGACAGGGGTTTGGCAGCCCCAGCATTTT.

The CDR3 spells CASSEAGGARGAFF. DNA of the CDR3: TGTGCCAGCAGTGAAGCAGGAGGGGCGAGGGGAGCTTTCTTT. The J gene is TRBJ1-1, the V gene TRBV6-1; a possible D gene is TRBD1 (5 bases). Trimming pared 0 bases from V and 10 bases from J, leaving 15 bases between. The V gene's germline CDR1 is MNHNS and CDR2 SASEGT. CDR3 length: 14 amino acids.

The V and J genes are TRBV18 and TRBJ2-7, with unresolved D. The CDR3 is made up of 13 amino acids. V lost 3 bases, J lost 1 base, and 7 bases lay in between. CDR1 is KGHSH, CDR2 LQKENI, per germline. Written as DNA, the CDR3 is TGTGCCAGCTCACCGCCCCAATCCTACGAGCAGTACTTC. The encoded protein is CASSPPQSYEQYF. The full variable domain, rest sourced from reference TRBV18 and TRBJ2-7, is NAGVMQNPRHLVRRRGQEARLRCSPMKGHSHVYWYRQLPEEGLKFMVYLQKENIIDESGMPKERFSAEFPKEGPSILRIQQVVRGDSAAYFCASSPPQSYEQYFGPGTRLTVT.

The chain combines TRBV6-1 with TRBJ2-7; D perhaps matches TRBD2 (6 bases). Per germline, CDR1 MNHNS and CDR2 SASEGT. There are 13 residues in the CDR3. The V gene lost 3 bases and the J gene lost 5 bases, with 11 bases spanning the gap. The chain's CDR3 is CASSDGTSDEQYF. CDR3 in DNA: TGTGCCAGCAGTGATGGGACTTCTGACGAGCAGTACTTC.

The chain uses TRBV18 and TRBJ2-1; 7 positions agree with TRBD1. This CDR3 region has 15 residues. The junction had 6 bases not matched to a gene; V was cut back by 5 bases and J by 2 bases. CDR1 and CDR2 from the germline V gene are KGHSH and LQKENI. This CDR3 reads CASSEQTGTYNEQFF. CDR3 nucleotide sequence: TGTGCCAGCTCAGAACAGACAGGGACCTACAATGAGCAGTTCTTC.

The CDR3 DNA is TGTGCCAGCAGCTTAGACTCCTCCTACGAGCAGTACTTC. The encoded protein is CASSLDSSYEQYF. The chain recombines TRBV7-2 with TRBJ2-7; no definite D call. Germline CDR1 and CDR2: SGHTA and FQGNSA. Trimming cost V 1 base and J 0 bases, with 4 bases left between them. The CDR3 loop spans 13 amino acids.

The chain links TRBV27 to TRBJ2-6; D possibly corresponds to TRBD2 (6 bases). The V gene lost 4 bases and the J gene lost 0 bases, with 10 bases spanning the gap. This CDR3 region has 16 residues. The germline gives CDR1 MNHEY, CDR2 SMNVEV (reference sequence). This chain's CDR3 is CASSSGGNSGANVLTF. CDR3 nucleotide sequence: TGTGCCAGCAGTTCCGGGGGAAACTCTGGGGCCAACGTCCTGACTTTC.

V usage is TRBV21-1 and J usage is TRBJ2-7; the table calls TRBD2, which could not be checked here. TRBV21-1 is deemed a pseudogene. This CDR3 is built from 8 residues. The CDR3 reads CASGRRYF. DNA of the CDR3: TGTGCCTCCGGCCGGAGGTACTTC.

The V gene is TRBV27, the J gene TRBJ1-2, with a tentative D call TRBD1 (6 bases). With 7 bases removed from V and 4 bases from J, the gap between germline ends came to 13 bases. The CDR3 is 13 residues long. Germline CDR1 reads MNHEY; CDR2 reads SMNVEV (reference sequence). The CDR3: CASTLRGVYGYTF. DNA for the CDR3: TGTGCCAGCACCCTCAGGGGTGTCTATGGCTACACCTTC.

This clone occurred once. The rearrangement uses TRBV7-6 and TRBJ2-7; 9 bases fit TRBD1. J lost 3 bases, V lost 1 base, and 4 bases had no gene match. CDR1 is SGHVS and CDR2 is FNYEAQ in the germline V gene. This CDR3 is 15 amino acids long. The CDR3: CASSLGGQGYYEQYF. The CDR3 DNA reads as TGTGCCAGCAGCTTAGGGGGACAGGGTTACTACGAGCAGTACTTC.

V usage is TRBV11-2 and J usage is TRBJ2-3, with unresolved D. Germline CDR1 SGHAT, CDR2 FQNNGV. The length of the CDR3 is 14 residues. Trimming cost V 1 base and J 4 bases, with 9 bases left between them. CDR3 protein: CASSLGVAADTQYF. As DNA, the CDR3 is TGTGCCAGCAGCTTAGGTGTGGCGGCAGATACGCAGTATTTT.

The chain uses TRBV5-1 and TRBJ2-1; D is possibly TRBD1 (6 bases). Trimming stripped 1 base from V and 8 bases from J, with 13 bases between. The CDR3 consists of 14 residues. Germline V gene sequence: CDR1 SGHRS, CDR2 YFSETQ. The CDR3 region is CASSLSPGDHEQFF. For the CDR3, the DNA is TGCGCCAGCAGCTTGTCACCAGGGGACCATGAGCAGTTCTTC.

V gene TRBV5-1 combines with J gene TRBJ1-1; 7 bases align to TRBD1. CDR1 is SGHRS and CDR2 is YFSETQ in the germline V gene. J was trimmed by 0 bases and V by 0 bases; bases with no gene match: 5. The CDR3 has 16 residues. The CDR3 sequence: CASSLGQGDMNTEAFF. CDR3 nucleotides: TGCGCCAGCAGCTTGGGACAGGGAGACATGAACACTGAAGCTTTCTTT.

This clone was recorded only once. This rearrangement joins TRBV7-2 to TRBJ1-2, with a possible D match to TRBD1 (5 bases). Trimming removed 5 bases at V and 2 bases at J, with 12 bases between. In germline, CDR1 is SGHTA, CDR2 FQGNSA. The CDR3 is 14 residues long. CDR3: CASSRRGANYGYTF. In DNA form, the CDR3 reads TGTGCCAGCAGCCGACGTGGGGCCAACTATGGCTACACCTTC.

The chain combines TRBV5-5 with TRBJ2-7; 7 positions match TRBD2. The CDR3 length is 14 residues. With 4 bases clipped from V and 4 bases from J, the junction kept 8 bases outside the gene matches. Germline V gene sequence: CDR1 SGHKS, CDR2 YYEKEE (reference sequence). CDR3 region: CASSAGTGGYEQYF. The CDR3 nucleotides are TGTGCCAGCAGCGCCGGGACGGGAGGATACGAGCAGTACTTC.

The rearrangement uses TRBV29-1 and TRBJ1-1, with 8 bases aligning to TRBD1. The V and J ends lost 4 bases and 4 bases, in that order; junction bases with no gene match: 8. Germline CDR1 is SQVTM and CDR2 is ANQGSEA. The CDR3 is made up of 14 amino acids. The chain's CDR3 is CSVAPRGQATEAFF. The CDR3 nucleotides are TGCAGCGTTGCCCCCAGGGGGCAGGCCACTGAAGCTTTCTTT.

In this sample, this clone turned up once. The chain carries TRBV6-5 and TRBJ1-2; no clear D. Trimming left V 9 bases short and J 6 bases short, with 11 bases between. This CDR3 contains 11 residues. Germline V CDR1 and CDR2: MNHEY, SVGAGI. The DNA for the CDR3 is TGTGCCAGTATTGGGTTCGATGGCTACACCTTC. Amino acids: CASIGFDGYTF.

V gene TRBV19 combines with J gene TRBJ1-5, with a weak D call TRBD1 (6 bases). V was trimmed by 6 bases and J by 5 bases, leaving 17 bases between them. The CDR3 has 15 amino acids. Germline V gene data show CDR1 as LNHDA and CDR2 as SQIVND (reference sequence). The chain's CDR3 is CASRPPGQLYQPQHF. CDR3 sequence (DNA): TGTGCCAGTAGGCCACCGGGACAACTTTATCAGCCCCAGCATTTT.

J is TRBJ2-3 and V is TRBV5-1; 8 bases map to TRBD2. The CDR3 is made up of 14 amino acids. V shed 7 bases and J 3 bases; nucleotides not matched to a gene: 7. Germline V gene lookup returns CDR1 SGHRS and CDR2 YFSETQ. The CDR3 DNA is TGCGCCAGCGGAGTCGAGCGGGAGACAGATACGCAGTATTTT. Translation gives CASGVERETDTQYF.

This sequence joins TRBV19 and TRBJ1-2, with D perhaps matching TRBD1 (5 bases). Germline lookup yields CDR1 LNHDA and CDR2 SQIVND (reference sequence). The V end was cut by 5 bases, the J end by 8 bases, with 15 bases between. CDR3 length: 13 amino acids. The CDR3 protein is CASSGHGRSGYTF. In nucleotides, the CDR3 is TGTGCCAGTAGTGGACACGGACGAAGCGGCTACACCTTC.

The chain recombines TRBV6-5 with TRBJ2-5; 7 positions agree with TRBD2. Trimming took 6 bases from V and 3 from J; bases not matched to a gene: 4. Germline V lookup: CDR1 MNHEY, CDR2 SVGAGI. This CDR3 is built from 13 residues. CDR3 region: CASSRGGKETQYF. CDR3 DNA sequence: TGTGCCAGCAGCCGCGGGGGAAAAGAGACCCAGTACTTC.